Given below is one TCR beta chain in context. No antigen is known for it. Each CDR3 protein is one row after TCRdb ran MiXCR on the reads. The sample yields 600,000 to 800,000 distinct CDR3 sequences, 24% seen once. These data come from a study of T cell repertoires in cytomegalovirus infection. Whole-study context: TCR beta signatures that were public indicated CMV infection and matching HLA type. Points from the study as a whole: The cumulative frequency of public TCR beta families identified carriers of CMV plus the relevant HLA. HLA-C-restricted CMV clonotypes gave the most frequent clonotype in two of eight donors.

Trimming cost V 0 bases and J 3 bases, with 9 bases left between them. The germline CDR1 and CDR2 sequences are MNHEY and SVGAGI. The CDR3 extends over 15 amino acids. The chain is built from TRBV6-5 and TRBJ1-5, with no clear D. Sequencing was performed on CD8+ T cells from PBMCs. The source is a human donor in good health (CMV status not recorded). Some clones in this sample may be carry-over from other donors' samples. CDR3 nucleotide sequence: TGTGCCAGCAGTTACTCTGGCTCAACCAATCAGCCCCAGCATTTT. This sequence encodes CASSYSGSTNQPQHF.